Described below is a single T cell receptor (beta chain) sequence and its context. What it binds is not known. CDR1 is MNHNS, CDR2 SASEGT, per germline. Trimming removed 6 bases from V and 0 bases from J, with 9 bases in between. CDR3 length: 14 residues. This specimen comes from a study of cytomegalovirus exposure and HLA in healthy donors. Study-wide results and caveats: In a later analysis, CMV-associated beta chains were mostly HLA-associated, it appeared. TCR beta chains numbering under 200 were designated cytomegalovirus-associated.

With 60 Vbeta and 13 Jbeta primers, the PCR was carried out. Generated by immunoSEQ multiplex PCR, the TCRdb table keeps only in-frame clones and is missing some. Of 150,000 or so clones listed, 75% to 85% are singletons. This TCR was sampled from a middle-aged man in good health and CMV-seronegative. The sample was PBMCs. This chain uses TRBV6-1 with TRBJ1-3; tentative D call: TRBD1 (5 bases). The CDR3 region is CASRQQVSGNTIYF. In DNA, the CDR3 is TGTGCCAGCAGGCAACAGGTCTCTGGAAACACCATATATTTT.